A single sample is the source of the 23 T cell receptor beta chains below, sequenced in a study of cytomegalovirus exposure and HLA in healthy donors. In the PCR, 60 Vbeta and 13 Jbeta primers were used. TCRdb keeps only in-frame clones here, not all; method: immunoSEQ multiplex PCR. In all, the sample yields 75,000 to 95,000 clones. Sequencing was performed on PBMCs. All receptors come from a girl aged 5-17 years in good health and CMV-seropositive.

The chain carries TRBV4-3 and TRBJ1-1; D call uncertain. The germline V and J ends were trimmed by 0 bases and 0 bases, with 8 bases remaining between them. Germline CDR1 and CDR2: LGHNA and YSLEER. The CDR3 contains 15 residues. CDR3 sequence: CASSQEGSLNTEAFF. Here the CDR3 DNA reads TGCGCCAGCAGCCAAGAGGGGAGCTTGAACACTGAAGCTTTCTTT.

The chain is built from TRBV4-1 and TRBJ1-5; D remains unclear. Trimming pared 0 bases from V and 8 bases from J, leaving 11 bases between. The CDR3 runs 14 residues. Germline V gives CDR1 MGHRA, CDR2 YSYEKL. This chain's CDR3 is CASSQEGGVKPQHF. The CDR3 bases are TGCGCCAGCAGCCAAGAGGGAGGAGTAAAGCCCCAGCATTTT.

The chain employs TRBV7-2 and TRBJ2-3; D ambiguous. V was shortened by 1 base and J by 5 bases, with 7 bases between the two germline ends. CDR1 and CDR2 from the germline V gene are SGHTA and FQGNSA. The CDR3 length is 13 residues. CDR3 residues: CASSLGVRDTQYF. CDR3 DNA: TGTGCCAGCAGCTTAGGAGTTAGAGATACGCAGTATTTT.

This chain uses TRBV5-1 with TRBJ1-3, with 9 bases lining up with TRBD1. Per the germline V gene, CDR1 is SGHRS and CDR2 is YFSETQ. V lost 0 bases to trimming and J lost 1 base; unmatched junction nucleotides: 11. The CDR3 totals 19 residues. CDR3 residues: CASSLAPYGQGTSGNTIYF. The CDR3 DNA is TGCGCCAGCAGCTTGGCCCCCTACGGACAGGGGACGTCTGGAAACACCATATATTTT.

Here the CDR3 reads CASSPATSGSYNEQFF. The CDR3 coding sequence is TGTGCCAGCAGCCCAGCCACTAGCGGGTCTTACAATGAGCAGTTCTTC. The rearrangement joins TRBV9 to TRBJ2-1, with 9 bases lining up with TRBD2. This CDR3 spans 16 amino acids. Germline V lookup: CDR1 SGDLS, CDR2 YYNGEE. The J segment lost 4 bases and the V segment lost 4 bases, leaving 9 bases of the junction unmatched.

This chain connects TRBV18 to TRBJ2-7; possible D gene TRBD2, 6 bases. V was pared by 5 bases and J by 2 bases, with 10 bases between. This CDR3 contains 13 residues. Germline V gives CDR1 KGHSH, CDR2 LQKENI. Here the CDR3 DNA reads TGTGCCAGCTCAGGCGGGGCCGCCTACGAGCAGTACGTC. Its protein is CASSGGAAYEQYV.

The J gene is TRBJ1-2, the V gene TRBV9, with TRBD1 matching 7 bases. From germline, CDR1 is SGDLS and CDR2 YYNGEE. V gave up 4 bases and J gave up 8 bases; unmatched junction bases: 14. This CDR3 comprises 15 residues. CDR3 nucleotide sequence: TGTGCCAGCAGCACGGGACAGTCTCCTGCCTACGGCTACACCTTC. Its translation: CASSTGQSPAYGYTF.

In nucleotides, the CDR3 is TGTGCCAGCAGTTATAATGTAGATACGCAGTATTTT. Its translation: CASSYNVDTQYF. The chain links TRBV11-2 to TRBJ2-3; D is uncertain. V lost 6 bases, J lost 5 bases, and 9 bases lay in between. Germline V gene lookup returns CDR1 SGHAT and CDR2 FQNNGV. The CDR3 extends over 12 amino acids.

The chain recombines TRBV6-5 with TRBJ2-1; 8 bases line up with TRBD2. CDR3 length equals 15 residues. Germline-derived CDR1 and CDR2 are MNHEY and SVGAGI. Trimming removed 5 bases from V and 3 bases from J; junction bases left unmatched: 6. The CDR3 DNA reads as TGTGCCAGCAGTACATCCGGGACTAGCTACAATGAGCAGTTCTTC. Protein: CASSTSGTSYNEQFF.

This chain joins TRBV2 and TRBJ2-7, with TRBD1 matching over 7 bases. The CDR3 is 11 residues long. Trimming cost V 10 bases and J 5 bases; bases outside gene matches: 5. Germline V gene lookup returns CDR1 SNHLY and CDR2 FYNNEI. The CDR3 here is CAITTGNEQYF. CDR3 nucleotides: TGTGCCATCACGACAGGGAACGAGCAGTACTTC.

The V and J genes are TRBV7-9 and TRBJ1-4; TRBD1 is a possible D gene (5 bases). V was cut by 3 bases and J by 3 bases, with 11 bases left in between. The germline gives CDR1 SEHNR, CDR2 FQNEAQ (reference sequence). The CDR3 loop spans 15 amino acids. The CDR3 DNA reads TGTGCCAGCAGCTTTGGGGCAGGACCTAATGAAAAACTGTTTTTT. Its translation is CASSFGAGPNEKLFF.

V usage is TRBV7-6 and J usage is TRBJ1-1; 10 bases fit TRBD1. The germline V gene has CDR1 SGHVS and CDR2 FNYEAQ. V was clipped by 5 bases and J by 8 bases; unmatched bases: 5. CDR3 length: 13 residues. The CDR3 spells CASSADRGNEAFF. The CDR3 DNA follows: TGTGCCAGCAGCGCGGACAGGGGGAACGAAGCTTTCTTT.

The V gene is TRBV5-1, the J gene TRBJ2-1; 10 nucleotides agree with TRBD1. V shed 5 bases and J 2 bases; nucleotides not matched to a gene: 4. Per the germline V gene, CDR1 is SGHRS and CDR2 is YFSETQ. The CDR3 spans 15 residues. In nucleotides, the CDR3 is TGCGCCAGCAGACTGGACAGGGGGACCTACAATGAGCAGTTCTTC. Translation gives CASRLDRGTYNEQFF.

The chain carries TRBV10-3 and TRBJ2-5; 12 bases are a match to TRBD2. This CDR3 is built from 19 residues. Germline CDR1 ENHRY, CDR2 SYGVKD. With V trimmed by 0 bases and J by 7 bases, 15 bases remained unmatched. Here the CDR3 DNA reads TGTGCCATCAGTGAGTCGAAAGGACTAGCGGGGTCGGGTAGGGCGACCCAGTACTTC. This codes for CAISESKGLAGSGRATQYF.

This rearrangement joins TRBV27 to TRBJ2-3; D gene uncertain. The CDR3 is made up of 14 amino acids. CDR1 is MNHEY and CDR2 is SMNVEV in the germline V gene (reference sequence). Trimming removed 3 bases from V and 2 bases from J, with 9 bases in between. The CDR3 region is CASSLGRFTDTQYF. The CDR3 DNA sequence: TGTGCCAGCAGTTTGGGCAGATTCACAGATACGCAGTATTTT.

The chain recombines TRBV6-5 with TRBJ1-1; D is perhaps TRBD1 (6 bases). Germline CDR1 reads MNHEY; CDR2 reads SVGAGI. The CDR3 totals 13 residues. Deletions cut 6 bases from V and 6 bases from J, with 14 bases between. In nucleotides, the CDR3 is TGTGCCAGCAGGAGGACAGATACATCTGAAGCTTTCTTT. Protein sequence: CASRRTDTSEAFF.

The chain joins TRBV4-3 to TRBJ2-7; weak D call: TRBD2 (5 bases). The germline CDR1 and CDR2 sequences are LGHNA and YSLEER. This CDR3 comprises 15 residues. Trimming stripped 0 bases from V and 7 bases from J, with 16 bases between. CDR3 amino acids: CASSQDPTGVWEQYF. The DNA of the CDR3 is TGCGCCAGCAGCCAAGACCCGACCGGGGTGTGGGAGCAGTACTTC.

The chain has TRBV6-5 and TRBJ2-1; TRBD1 is a possible D gene (5 bases). The CDR3 sequence is 14 residues long. The V end lost 2 bases, the J end lost 7 bases, and 12 bases lay between the germline ends. Germline CDR1 reads MNHEY; CDR2 reads SVGAGI. The CDR3 DNA sequence: TGTGCCAGCAGTTACGAAGGGGCCTGGAATGAGCAGTTCTTC. Its protein product is CASSYEGAWNEQFF.

The chain employs TRBV19 and TRBJ2-6; maybe TRBD1 (6 bases). This CDR3 region has 15 residues. Trimming shortened V by 1 base and J by 2 bases, and 6 bases separated the two germline ends. Germline CDR1 reads LNHDA; CDR2 reads SQIVND (reference sequence). The CDR3 reads CASSIGQAGANVLTF. The CDR3 region has the DNA TGTGCCAGTAGTATAGGACAGGCTGGGGCCAACGTCCTGACTTTC.

The chain employs TRBV4-2 and TRBJ2-2, with no clear D. The V gene's germline CDR1 is LGHNA and CDR2 YNFKEQ. V dropped 4 bases and J dropped 6 bases, with 9 bases sitting between them. The CDR3 totals 13 residues. Here the CDR3 DNA reads TGTGCCAGCAGCCCCCCTGGGCCCGGGGAGCTGTTTTTT. Amino acids: CASSPPGPGELFF.

V is TRBV29-1 and J is TRBJ2-1; 7 bases fit TRBD1. The germline CDR1 and CDR2 sequences are SQVTM and ANQGSEA. The V gene end was trimmed by 5 bases and the J gene end by 9 bases; junction bases not matched to a gene: 7. CDR3 length equals 12 residues. The CDR3 DNA follows: TGCAGCGTTACCACAGGGGCGGGTGAGCAGTTCTTC. Protein: CSVTTGAGEQFF.

Here the CDR3 reads CSVFSGETQYF. CDR3 coding DNA: TGCAGCGTTTTCTCAGGGGAGACCCAGTACTTC. This chain links TRBV29-1 with TRBJ2-5; D is perhaps TRBD1 (5 bases). CDR1 is SQVTM, CDR2 ANQGSEA, per germline. V was pared by 5 bases and J by 5 bases, with 9 bases between. The CDR3 is made up of 11 amino acids.

The chain uses TRBV5-1 and TRBJ2-2; 9 bases match TRBD2. CDR3 length equals 16 residues. Looked up from germline, CDR1 is SGHRS and CDR2 is YFSETQ. V was pared by 1 base and J by 0 bases, with 1 base of the junction left unmatched. Here the CDR3 DNA reads TGCGCCAGCAGCTTGAGCGGGGGGACGAACACCGGGGAGCTGTTTTTT. This translates into CASSLSGGTNTGELFF.